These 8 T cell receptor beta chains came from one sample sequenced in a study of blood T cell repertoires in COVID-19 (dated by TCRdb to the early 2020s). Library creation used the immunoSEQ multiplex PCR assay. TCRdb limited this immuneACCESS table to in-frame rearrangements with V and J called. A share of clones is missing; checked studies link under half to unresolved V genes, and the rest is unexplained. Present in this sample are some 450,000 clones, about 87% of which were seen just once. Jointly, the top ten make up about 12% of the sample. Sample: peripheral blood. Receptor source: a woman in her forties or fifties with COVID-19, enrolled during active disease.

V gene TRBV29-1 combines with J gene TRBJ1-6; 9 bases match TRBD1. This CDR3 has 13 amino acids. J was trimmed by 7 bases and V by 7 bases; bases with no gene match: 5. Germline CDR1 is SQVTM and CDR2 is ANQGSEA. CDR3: CSARQGGNSPLHF. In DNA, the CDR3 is TGCAGCGCAAGACAGGGGGGAAATTCACCCCTCCACTTT.

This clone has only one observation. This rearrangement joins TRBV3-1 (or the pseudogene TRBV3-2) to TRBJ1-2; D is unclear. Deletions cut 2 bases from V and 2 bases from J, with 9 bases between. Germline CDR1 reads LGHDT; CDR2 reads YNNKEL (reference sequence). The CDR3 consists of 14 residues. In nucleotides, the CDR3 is TGTGCCAGCAGCCAACTACTAAGGAACTATGGCTACACCTTC. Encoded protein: CASSQLLRNYGYTF.

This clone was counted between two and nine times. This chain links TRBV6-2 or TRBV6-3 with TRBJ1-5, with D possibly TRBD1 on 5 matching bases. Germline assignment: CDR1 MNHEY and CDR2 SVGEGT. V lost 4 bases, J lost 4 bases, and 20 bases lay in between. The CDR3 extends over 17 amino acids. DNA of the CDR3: TGTGCCAGCAGTTTCCCACGACGAACAGGAGATAATCAGCCCCAGCATTTT. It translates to CASSFPRRTGDNQPQHF.

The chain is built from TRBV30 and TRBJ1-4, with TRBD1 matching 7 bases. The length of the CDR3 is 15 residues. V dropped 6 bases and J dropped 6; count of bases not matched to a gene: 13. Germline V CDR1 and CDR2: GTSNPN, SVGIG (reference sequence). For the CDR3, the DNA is TGTGCCTGCCCTGAAGGCACAGGGGCTCATGAAAAACTGTTTTTT. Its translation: CACPEGTGAHEKLFF.

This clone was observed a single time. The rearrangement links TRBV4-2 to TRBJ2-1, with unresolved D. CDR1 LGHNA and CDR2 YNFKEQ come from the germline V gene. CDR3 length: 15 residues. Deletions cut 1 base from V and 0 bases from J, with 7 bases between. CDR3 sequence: CASSQAASSYNEQFF. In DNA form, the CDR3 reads TGTGCCAGCAGCCAAGCTGCTAGCTCCTACAATGAGCAGTTCTTC.

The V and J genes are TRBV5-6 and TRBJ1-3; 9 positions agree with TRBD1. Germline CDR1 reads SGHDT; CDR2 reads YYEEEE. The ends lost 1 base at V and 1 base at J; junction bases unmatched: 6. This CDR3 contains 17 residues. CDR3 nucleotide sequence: TGTGCCAGCAGCTTGTGGGGACAGGGACTATCTGGAAACACCATATATTTT. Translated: CASSLWGQGLSGNTIYF.

The CDR3 reads CASSSRRENTIYF. The CDR3 region has the DNA TGTGCCAGCAGCTCCCGACGGGAAAACACCATATATTTT. This sequence joins TRBV7-2 and TRBJ1-3; no reliable D call. Trimming cost V 4 bases and J 6 bases, with 10 bases left between them. The V gene's germline CDR1 is SGHTA and CDR2 FQGNSA. The CDR3 runs 13 residues. Full variable domain (outside the CDR3, taken from reference TRBV7-2 and TRBJ1-3): GAGVSQSPSNKVTEKGKDVELRCDPISGHTALYWYRQSLGQGLEFLIYFQGNSAPDKSGLPSDRFSAERTGGSVSTLTIQRTQQEDSAVYLCASSSRRENTIYFGEGSWLTVV.

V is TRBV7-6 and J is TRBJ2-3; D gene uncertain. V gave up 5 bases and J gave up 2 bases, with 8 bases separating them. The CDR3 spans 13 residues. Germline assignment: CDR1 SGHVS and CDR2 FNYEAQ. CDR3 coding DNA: TGTGCCAGCAGCCCTGTTTCCACAGATACGCAGTATTTT. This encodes CASSPVSTDTQYF.